A single sample is the source of the 22 T cell receptor beta chains below, sequenced in a study of blood T cell repertoires in COVID-19. Some clones are missing from TCRdb's copy, which holds only in-frame ones; the method was immunoSEQ multiplex PCR. The top ten clones hold roughly 1.9% of a sample with 250,000 or so clones, roughly four fifths of them seen once. What was sequenced was peripheral blood. The origin of the receptors is a young man who had recovered from COVID-19.

The chain links TRBV4-2 to TRBJ1-2; D not resolved. Trimming took off 1 base at V and 2 bases at J, with 14 bases between the two ends. CDR3 size: 16 residues. The germline V gene encodes CDR1 LGHNA and CDR2 YNFKEQ. The CDR3 loop is CASSQGPSQANYGYTF. The DNA of the CDR3 is TGTGCCAGCAGCCAAGGTCCCTCGCAAGCAAACTATGGCTACACCTTC.

This clone was picked up a small number of times. The chain has TRBV7-7 and TRBJ2-7, with D possibly matching TRBD2 (5 bases). The germline V and J ends were trimmed by 5 bases and 2 bases, with 16 bases remaining between them. Germline lookup yields CDR1 SSHAT and CDR2 FNYEAQ (reference sequence). CDR3 length: 15 amino acids. CDR3 amino acids: CASSPGSSVPYEQYF. For the CDR3, the DNA is TGTGCCAGCAGCCCGGGGAGCTCTGTTCCCTACGAGCAGTACTTC.

V is TRBV10-3 and J is TRBJ2-5, with D maybe TRBD1 (6 bases). The CDR3 covers 14 residues. Trimming removed 2 bases at V and 9 bases at J, with 16 bases between. CDR1 is ENHRY and CDR2 is SYGVKD in the germline V gene. This CDR3 is CAISEPEETGPQYF. The CDR3 region has the DNA TGTGCCATCAGTGAGCCCGAAGAAACAGGGCCCCAGTACTTC.

This chain joins TRBV18 and TRBJ1-2; a possible D gene is TRBD1 (6 bases). V was trimmed by 6 bases and J by 4 bases, leaving 15 bases between them. This CDR3 contains 14 residues. Per the germline V gene, CDR1 is KGHSH and CDR2 is LQKENI. Written as DNA, the CDR3 is TGTGCCAGCTCTCCTCAGGGGTTGGGCTATGGCTACACCTTC. Its protein product is CASSPQGLGYGYTF.

CDR3 residues: CASSLVSEKLFF. The CDR3 DNA is TGTGCCAGCAGCTTAGTTAGTGAAAAACTGTTTTTT. V and J are TRBV7-9 and TRBJ1-4; D unresolved. This CDR3 region has 12 residues. Germline CDR1 and CDR2: SEHNR and FQNEAQ (reference sequence). V was clipped by 1 base and J by 7 bases, with 4 bases between them.

V and J are TRBV11-2 and TRBJ2-7; 9 nucleotides agree with TRBD2. The CDR3 covers 15 residues. The junction had 7 bases not matched to a gene; V was cut back by 5 bases and J by 2 bases. Germline V gene data show CDR1 as SGHAT and CDR2 as FQNNGV. Written as DNA, the CDR3 is TGTGCCAGCAGCCGAAGCGGGGGGCAGACCTACGAGCAGTACGTC. As protein: CASSRSGGQTYEQYV.

The chain carries TRBV28 and TRBJ1-6, with D unclear. The V and J ends lost 4 bases and 15 bases respectively, with 13 bases between them. Germline assignment: CDR1 MDHEN and CDR2 SYDVKM. The CDR3 totals 12 residues. CDR3 protein: CASSSYPENLHF. The CDR3, as DNA: TGTGCCAGCAGTTCGTACCCCGAGAACCTCCACTTT.

The chain has TRBV28 and TRBJ1-2; 9 nucleotides match TRBD1. CDR3 length equals 15 residues. V lost 6 bases to trimming and J lost 3 bases; unmatched junction nucleotides: 8. Germline CDR1 reads MDHEN; CDR2 reads SYDVKM. CDR3 DNA sequence: TGTGCCAGCAGGATATACAGGGGGCGCGACTATGGCTACACCTTC. Translation gives CASRIYRGRDYGYTF.

J is TRBJ1-2 and V is TRBV14; no firm D call. The germline gives CDR1 SGHDN, CDR2 FVKESK. CDR3 length equals 13 residues. V was clipped by 1 base and J by 2 bases, with 5 bases between them. The CDR3 is CASSQGVNYGYTF. The CDR3 region has the DNA TGTGCCAGCAGCCAAGGAGTGAACTATGGCTACACCTTC.

The V and J genes are TRBV2 and TRBJ1-5, with 7 bases identical to TRBD1. This CDR3 has 14 amino acids. The V gene end was trimmed by 6 bases and the J gene end by 6 bases; junction bases not matched to a gene: 8. Germline V gene lookup returns CDR1 SNHLY and CDR2 FYNNEI. The CDR3 bases are TGTGCCAGCAGCCCTGACAGGGTTGGTCAGCCCCAGCATTTT. Its protein is CASSPDRVGQPQHF.

This chain uses TRBV3-1 (or the pseudogene TRBV3-2) with TRBJ2-1, with 12 bases that match TRBD2. After removal of 4 bases from V and 8 bases from J, the junction contained 12 bases not matched to a gene. CDR1 and CDR2 (germline): LGHDT, YNNKEL (reference sequence). The CDR3 has 17 amino acids. The CDR3 spells CASSPFASSGGAYEQFF. The CDR3 coding sequence is TGTGCCAGCAGCCCATTCGCCTCTAGCGGGGGGGCCTATGAGCAGTTCTTC.

The V gene is TRBV11-1, the J gene TRBJ2-7; maybe TRBD2 (5 bases). This CDR3 has 14 residues. The germline V gene encodes CDR1 SGHAT and CDR2 FQDESV (reference sequence). V shed 0 bases and J shed 5 bases, with 11 bases lying between them. CDR3 protein: CASSLAEASNEQYF. CDR3 DNA sequence: TGTGCCAGCAGCTTAGCGGAGGCGTCAAACGAGCAGTACTTC.

About this clone: Just one base apart from a much larger clone, this may be a read error. The chain combines TRBV5-8 with TRBJ2-6, with a tentative D call TRBD1 (5 bases). The length of the CDR3 is 15 residues. Germline CDR1 is SGHTS and CDR2 is YDEGEE. Between the trimmed V and J ends, which lost 4 bases and 0 bases, there was a span of 8 bases. DNA for the CDR3: TGTGCCAGCAGCCTCAGGGTCTCTGGGGCCAACGTCCTGACTTTC. Translated, it gives CASSLRVSGANVLTF.

The V gene is TRBV5-1, the J gene TRBJ1-6; D might be TRBD1 (6 bases). Per the germline V gene, CDR1 is SGHRS and CDR2 is YFSETQ. The CDR3 loop spans 14 amino acids. Trimming took off 2 bases at V and 8 bases at J, with 11 bases between the two ends. The CDR3 region has the DNA TGCGCCAGCAGCTTAGGGGGAAATGATTCACCCCTCCACTTT. This gives the protein CASSLGGNDSPLHF.

This rearrangement joins TRBV3-1 (or the pseudogene TRBV3-2) to TRBJ2-1; D gene ambiguous. V was shortened by 7 bases and J by 0 bases, with 7 bases between the two germline ends. This CDR3 is 13 amino acids long. The germline CDR1 and CDR2 sequences are LGHDT and YNNKEL (reference sequence). In DNA form, the CDR3 reads TGTGCCAGCAAACACAGCTCCTACAATGAGCAGTTCTTC. Protein product: CASKHSSYNEQFF.

The rearrangement links TRBV19 to TRBJ1-1; D remains unclear. Deletions cut 3 bases from V and 3 bases from J, with 11 bases between. This CDR3 is built from 14 residues. Germline CDR1 LNHDA, CDR2 SQIVND (reference sequence). The CDR3 DNA sequence: TGTGCCAGTAGTATGAATAGGGAGGACACTGAAGCTTTCTTT. Protein: CASSMNREDTEAFF.

In its sample, this clone was seen many times. The chain has TRBV4-2 and TRBJ2-3; D is uncertain. The CDR3 has 14 amino acids. Trimming removed 4 bases at V and 4 bases at J, with 12 bases between. Germline CDR1 LGHNA, CDR2 YNFKEQ. The CDR3 is CASSRSSPSDTQYF. For the CDR3, the DNA is TGTGCCAGCAGCCGCAGTTCGCCCTCAGATACGCAGTATTTT.

This rearrangement joins TRBV27 to TRBJ1-5; 9 bases align to TRBD1. The CDR3 has 14 residues. From germline, CDR1 is MNHEY and CDR2 SMNVEV (reference sequence). V dropped 5 bases and J dropped 6; count of bases not matched to a gene: 5. The CDR3, as DNA: TGTGCCAGCAGTCCGGGACAGGGCAGTCAGCCCCAGCATTTT. Amino acid sequence: CASSPGQGSQPQHF.

The V and J genes are TRBV2 and TRBJ2-3; D gene ambiguous. The CDR3 length is 14 residues. The germline gives CDR1 SNHLY, CDR2 FYNNEI. V gave up 8 bases and J gave up 5 bases, with 17 bases separating them. The CDR3 protein is CASQYRVYRDTQYF. The CDR3 region has the DNA TGTGCCAGCCAGTACCGGGTGTATAGAGATACGCAGTATTTT.

J is TRBJ1-1 and V is TRBV13, with 9 bases lining up with TRBD1. Germline-derived CDR1 and CDR2 are PRHDT and FYEKMQ (reference sequence). Trimming removed 3 bases from V and 7 bases from J; junction bases left unmatched: 9. This CDR3 comprises 15 residues. Written as DNA, the CDR3 is TGTGCCAGCAGCTTTAGACAGGGGGTAGCTAGTGAAGCTTTCTTT. This sequence encodes CASSFRQGVASEAFF. The full variable domain, rest sourced from reference TRBV13 and TRBJ1-1, is AAGVIQSPRHLIKEKRETATLKCYPIPRHDTVYWYQQGPGQDPQFLISFYEKMQSDKGSIPDRFSAQQFSDYHSELNMSSLELGDSALYFCASSFRQGVASEAFFGQGTRLTVV.

This clone was seen just once. This chain connects TRBV11-2 to TRBJ2-3, with 9 bases lining up with TRBD2. The V gene's germline CDR1 is SGHAT and CDR2 FQNNGV. The V gene end was trimmed by 10 bases and the J gene end by 8 bases; junction bases not matched to a gene: 16. The CDR3 consists of 15 residues. The CDR3 is CANSGLAGKGGTQYF. The CDR3 bases are TGTGCCAATTCGGGGCTAGCGGGGAAGGGAGGTACGCAGTATTTT.

This sequence joins TRBV11-2 and TRBJ1-4, with unresolved D. This CDR3 is built from 14 residues. With 6 bases removed from V and 0 bases from J, the gap between germline ends came to 8 bases. Per the germline V gene, CDR1 is SGHAT and CDR2 is FQNNGV. CDR3 sequence (DNA): TGTGCCAGCAGTCCTACCACAACTAATGAAAAACTGTTTTTT. This codes for CASSPTTTNEKLFF.